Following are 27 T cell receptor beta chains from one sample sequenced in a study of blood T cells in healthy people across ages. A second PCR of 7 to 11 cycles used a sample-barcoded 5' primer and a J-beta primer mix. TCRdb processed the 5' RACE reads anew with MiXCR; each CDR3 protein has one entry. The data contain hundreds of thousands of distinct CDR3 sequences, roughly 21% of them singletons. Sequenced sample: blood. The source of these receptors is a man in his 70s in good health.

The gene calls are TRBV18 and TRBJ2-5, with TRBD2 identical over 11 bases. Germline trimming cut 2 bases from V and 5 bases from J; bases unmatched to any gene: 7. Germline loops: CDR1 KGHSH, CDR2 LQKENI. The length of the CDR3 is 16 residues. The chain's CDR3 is CASSPAGTSGKETQYF. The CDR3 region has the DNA TGTGCCAGCTCACCAGCGGGGACTAGCGGAAAGGAGACCCAGTACTTC.

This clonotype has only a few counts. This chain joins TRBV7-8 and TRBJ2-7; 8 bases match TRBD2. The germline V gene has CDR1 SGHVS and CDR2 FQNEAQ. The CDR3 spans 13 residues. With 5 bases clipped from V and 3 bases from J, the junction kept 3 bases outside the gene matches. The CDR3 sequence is CASSGSGSYEQYF. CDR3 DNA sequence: TGTGCCAGCAGCGGAAGCGGGAGCTACGAGCAGTACTTC.

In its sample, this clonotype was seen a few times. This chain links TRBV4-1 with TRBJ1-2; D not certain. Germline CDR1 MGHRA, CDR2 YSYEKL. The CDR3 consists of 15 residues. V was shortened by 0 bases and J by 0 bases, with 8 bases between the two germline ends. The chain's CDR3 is CASSQDTQSNYGYTF. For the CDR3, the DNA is TGCGCCAGCAGCCAAGATACCCAATCTAACTATGGCTACACCTTC.

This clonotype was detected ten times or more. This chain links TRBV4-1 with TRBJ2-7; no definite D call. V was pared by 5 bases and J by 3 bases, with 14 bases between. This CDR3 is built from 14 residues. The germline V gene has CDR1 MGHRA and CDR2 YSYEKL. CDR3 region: CASSSQLRDYEQYF. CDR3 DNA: TGCGCCAGCAGCTCACAACTGAGAGACTACGAGCAGTACTTC.

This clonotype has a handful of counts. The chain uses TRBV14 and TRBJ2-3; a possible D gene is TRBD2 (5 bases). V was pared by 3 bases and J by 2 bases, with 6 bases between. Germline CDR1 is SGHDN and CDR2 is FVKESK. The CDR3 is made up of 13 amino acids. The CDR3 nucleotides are TGTGCCAGCAGCCACCGGGACACAGATACGCAGTATTTT. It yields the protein CASSHRDTDTQYF.

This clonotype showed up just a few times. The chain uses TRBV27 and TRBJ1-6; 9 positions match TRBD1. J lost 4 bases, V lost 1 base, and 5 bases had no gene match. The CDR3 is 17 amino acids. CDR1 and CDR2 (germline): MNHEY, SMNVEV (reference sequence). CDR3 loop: CASSLWGTGNYNSPLHF. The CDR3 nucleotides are TGTGCCAGCAGTTTATGGGGGACAGGGAATTATAATTCACCCCTCCACTTT.

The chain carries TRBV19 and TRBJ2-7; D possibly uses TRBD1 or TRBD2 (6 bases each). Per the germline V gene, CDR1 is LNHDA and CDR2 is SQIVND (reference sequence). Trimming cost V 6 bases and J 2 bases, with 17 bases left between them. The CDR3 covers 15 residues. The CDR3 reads CASRLGSRGPYEQYF. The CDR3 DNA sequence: TGTGCCAGTAGGCTAGGATCACGGGGGCCCTACGAGCAGTACTTC.

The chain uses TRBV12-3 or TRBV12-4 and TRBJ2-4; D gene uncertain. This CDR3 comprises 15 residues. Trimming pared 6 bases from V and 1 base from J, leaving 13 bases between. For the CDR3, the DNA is TGTGCCAGCAGCGACCTAGGGTTGGCCAAAAACATTCAGTACTTC. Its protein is CASSDLGLAKNIQYF.

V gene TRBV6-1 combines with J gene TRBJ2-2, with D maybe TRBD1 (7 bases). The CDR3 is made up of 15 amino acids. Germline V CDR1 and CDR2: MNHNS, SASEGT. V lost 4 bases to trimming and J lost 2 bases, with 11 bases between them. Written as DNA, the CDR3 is TGTGCCAGCAGTGCGCGGGACAGCAACACCGGGGAGCTGTTTTTT. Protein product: CASSARDSNTGELFF.

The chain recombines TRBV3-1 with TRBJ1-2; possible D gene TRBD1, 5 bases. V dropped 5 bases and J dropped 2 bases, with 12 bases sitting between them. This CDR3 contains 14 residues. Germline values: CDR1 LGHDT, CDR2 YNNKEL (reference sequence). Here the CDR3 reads CASSSPQGNYGYTF. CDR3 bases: TGTGCCAGCAGCTCGCCGCAGGGAAACTATGGCTACACCTTC.

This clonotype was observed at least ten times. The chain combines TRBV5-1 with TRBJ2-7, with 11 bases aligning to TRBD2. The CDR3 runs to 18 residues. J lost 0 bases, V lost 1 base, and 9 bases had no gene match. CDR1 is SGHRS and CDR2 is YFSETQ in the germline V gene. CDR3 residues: CASSLMLAGGLSSYEQYF. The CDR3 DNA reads TGCGCCAGCAGCTTGATGCTAGCGGGAGGTCTGAGCTCCTACGAGCAGTACTTC. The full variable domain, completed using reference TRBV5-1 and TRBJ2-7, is KAGVTQTPRYLIKTRGQQVTLSCSPISGHRSVSWYQQTPGQGLQFLFEYFSETQRNKGNFPGRFSGRQFSNSRSEMNVSTLELGDSALYLCASSLMLAGGLSSYEQYFGPGTRLTVT.

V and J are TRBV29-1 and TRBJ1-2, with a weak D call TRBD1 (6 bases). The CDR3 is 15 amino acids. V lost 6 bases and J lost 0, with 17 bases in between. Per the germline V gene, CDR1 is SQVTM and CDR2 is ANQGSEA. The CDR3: CSVGTGQPANYGYTF. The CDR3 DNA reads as TGCAGCGTCGGGACTGGACAGCCGGCTAACTATGGCTACACCTTC.

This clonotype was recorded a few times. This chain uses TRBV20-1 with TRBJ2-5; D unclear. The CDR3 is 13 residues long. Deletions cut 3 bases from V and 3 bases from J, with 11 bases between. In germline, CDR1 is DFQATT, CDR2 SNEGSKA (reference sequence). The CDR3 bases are TGCAGTGCTAGTCCGAATCAAAAAGAGACCCAGTACTTC. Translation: CSASPNQKETQYF.

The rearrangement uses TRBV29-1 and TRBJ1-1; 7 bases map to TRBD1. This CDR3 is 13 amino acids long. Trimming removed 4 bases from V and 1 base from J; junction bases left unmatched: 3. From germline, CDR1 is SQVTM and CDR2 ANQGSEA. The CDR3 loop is CSVATGTNTEAFF. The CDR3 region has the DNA TGCAGCGTTGCGACAGGGACGAACACTGAAGCTTTCTTT.

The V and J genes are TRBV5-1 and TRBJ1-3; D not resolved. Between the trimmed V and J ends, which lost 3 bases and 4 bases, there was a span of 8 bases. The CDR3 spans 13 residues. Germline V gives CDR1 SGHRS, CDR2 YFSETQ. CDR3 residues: CASSSPGGNTIYF. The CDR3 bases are TGCGCCAGCAGCTCGCCGGGCGGAAACACCATATATTTT. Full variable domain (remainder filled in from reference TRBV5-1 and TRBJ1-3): KAGVTQTPRYLIKTRGQQVTLSCSPISGHRSVSWYQQTPGQGLQFLFEYFSETQRNKGNFPGRFSGRQFSNSRSEMNVSTLELGDSALYLCASSSPGGNTIYFGEGSWLTVV.

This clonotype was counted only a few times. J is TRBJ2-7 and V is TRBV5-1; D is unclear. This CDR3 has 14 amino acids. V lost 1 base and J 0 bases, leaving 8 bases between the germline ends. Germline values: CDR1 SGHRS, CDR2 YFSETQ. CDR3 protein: CASSLQWSSYEQYF. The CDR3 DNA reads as TGCGCCAGCAGCTTGCAGTGGAGCTCCTACGAGCAGTACTTC. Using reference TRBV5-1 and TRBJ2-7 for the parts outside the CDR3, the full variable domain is KAGVTQTPRYLIKTRGQQVTLSCSPISGHRSVSWYQQTPGQGLQFLFEYFSETQRNKGNFPGRFSGRQFSNSRSEMNVSTLELGDSALYLCASSLQWSSYEQYFGPGTRLTVT.

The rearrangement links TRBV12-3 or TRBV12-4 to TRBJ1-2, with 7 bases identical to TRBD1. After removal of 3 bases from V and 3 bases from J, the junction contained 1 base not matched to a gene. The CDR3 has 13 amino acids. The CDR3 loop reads CASSFTGDYGYTF. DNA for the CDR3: TGTGCCAGCAGTTTCACAGGGGACTATGGCTACACCTTC.

The CDR3 nucleotides read TGTGCCAGCAGTTTCTGGGGGGATAGGAATGAGCAGTTCTTC. Residues: CASSFWGDRNEQFF. The chain joins TRBV27 to TRBJ2-5, with a tentative D call TRBD2 (6 bases). The J call could be wrong; TRBJ2-1 is a better fit for the DNA end. The CDR3 extends over 14 amino acids. CDR1 MNHEY and CDR2 SMNVEV come from the germline V gene (reference sequence).

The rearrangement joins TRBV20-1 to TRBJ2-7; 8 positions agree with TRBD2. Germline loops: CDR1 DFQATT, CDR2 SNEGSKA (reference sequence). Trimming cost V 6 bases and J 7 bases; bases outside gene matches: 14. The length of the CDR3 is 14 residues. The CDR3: CSALAGTRFGEQYF. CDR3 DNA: TGCAGTGCCCTAGCGGGCACCCGTTTTGGGGAGCAGTACTTC.

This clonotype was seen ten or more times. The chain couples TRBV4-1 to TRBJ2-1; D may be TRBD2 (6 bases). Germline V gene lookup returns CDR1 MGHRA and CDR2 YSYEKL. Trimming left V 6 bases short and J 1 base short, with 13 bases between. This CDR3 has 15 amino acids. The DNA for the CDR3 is TGCGCCAGCAGAGCCGAGCTAGCGTCCTACAATGAGCAGTTCTTC. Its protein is CASRAELASYNEQFF.

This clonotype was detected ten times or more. CDR3 protein: CASSPLMNTEAFF. The CDR3, as DNA: TGTGCCAGCAGTCCCTTAATGAACACTGAAGCTTTCTTT. The genes are TRBV12-3 or TRBV12-4 and TRBJ1-1; unclear D gene. The CDR3 covers 13 residues. V was pared by 5 bases and J by 0 bases, with 7 bases between.

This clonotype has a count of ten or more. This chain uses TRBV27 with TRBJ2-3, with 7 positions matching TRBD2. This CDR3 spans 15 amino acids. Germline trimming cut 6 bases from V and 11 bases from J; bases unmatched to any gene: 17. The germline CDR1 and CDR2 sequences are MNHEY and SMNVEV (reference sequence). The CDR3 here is CASRSLAALFRGQYF. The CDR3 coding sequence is TGTGCCAGCAGATCCCTAGCGGCCCTCTTTCGGGGGCAGTATTTT.

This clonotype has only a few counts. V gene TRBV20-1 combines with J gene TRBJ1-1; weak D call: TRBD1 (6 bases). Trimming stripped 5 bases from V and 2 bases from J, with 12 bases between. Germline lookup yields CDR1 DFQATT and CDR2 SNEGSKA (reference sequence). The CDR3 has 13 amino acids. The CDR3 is CSAPMTGNTEAFF. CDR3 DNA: TGCAGTGCTCCGATGACAGGCAACACTGAAGCTTTCTTT.

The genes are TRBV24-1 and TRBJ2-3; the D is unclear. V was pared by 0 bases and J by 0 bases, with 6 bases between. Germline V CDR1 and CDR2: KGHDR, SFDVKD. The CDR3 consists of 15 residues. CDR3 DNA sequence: TGTGCCACCAGTGATTTGAGGCAGAGCACAGATACGCAGTATTTT. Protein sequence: CATSDLRQSTDTQYF.

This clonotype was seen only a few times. This chain's CDR3 is CASSFGTGVNQPQHF. The CDR3 DNA reads TGTGCCAGCAGTTTCGGGACAGGGGTAAATCAGCCCCAGCATTTT. The chain employs TRBV28 and TRBJ1-5, with TRBD1 matching over 10 bases. CDR3 length equals 15 residues. Germline CDR1 MDHEN, CDR2 SYDVKM. Losses at the gene ends were 3 bases for V and 4 bases for J; bases not matched to a gene: 3. Supplemented by reference TRBV28 and TRBJ1-5, the full variable domain reads DVKVTQSSRYLVKRTGEKVFLECVQDMDHENMFWYRQDPGLGLRLIYFSYDVKMKEKGDIPEGYSVSREKKERFSLILESASTNQTSMYLCASSFGTGVNQPQHFGDGTRLSIL.

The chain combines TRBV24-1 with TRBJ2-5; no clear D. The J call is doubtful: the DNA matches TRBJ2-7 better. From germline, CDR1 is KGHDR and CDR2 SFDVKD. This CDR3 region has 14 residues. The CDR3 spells CATSESGLPYEQYF. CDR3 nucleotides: TGTGCCACCAGTGAATCCGGGCTACCCTACGAGCAGTACTTC.

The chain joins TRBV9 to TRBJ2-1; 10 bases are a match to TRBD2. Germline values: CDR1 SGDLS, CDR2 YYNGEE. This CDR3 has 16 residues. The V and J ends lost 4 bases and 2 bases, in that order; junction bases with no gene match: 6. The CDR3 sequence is CASSFTSGVTYNEQFF. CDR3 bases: TGTGCCAGCAGCTTTACTAGCGGGGTTACCTACAATGAGCAGTTCTTC.